Each of the 28 T cell receptor beta chains below was sequenced from the same sample in a study of shared clonotypes between healthy human individuals. The data were produced by immunoSEQ multiplex PCR, yet TCRdb's version contains in-frame clones alone and is incomplete. The sample consists of about 1.1 million clones, approximately 80% of them appearing once. The specimen sequenced was memory CD4+ T cells from PBMCs. Subset specified: CD45RA-negative fraction. These receptors were collected from a man between 18 and 29 years old in good health. Some clones in this sample may be carry-over from other donors' samples.

This chain links TRBV4-1 with TRBJ1-4; D is possibly TRBD1 (6 bases). Trimming stripped 0 bases from V and 3 bases from J, with 17 bases between. This CDR3 region has 18 residues. Germline CDR1 MGHRA, CDR2 YSYEKL. The CDR3, as DNA: TGCGCCAGCAGCCAAGATTTATTGGTCGGGGGCCCTAATGAAAAACTGTTTTTT. It yields the protein CASSQDLLVGGPNEKLFF.

This clone came up once. The V call is TRBV18, the J call TRBJ2-1; 10 nucleotides match TRBD2. The V gene's germline CDR1 is KGHSH and CDR2 LQKENI. After removal of 4 bases from V and 6 bases from J, the junction contained 15 bases not matched to a gene. The length of the CDR3 is 18 residues. The CDR3 bases are TGTGCCAGCTCACAAATCTATCTAGCGGGAGTGAGTCGCAATGAGCAGTTCTTC. As protein: CASSQIYLAGVSRNEQFF.

This clone was observed a single time. The V and J genes are TRBV6-6 and TRBJ2-7; D remains ambiguous. Germline loops: CDR1 MNHNY, CDR2 SVGAGI (reference sequence). Deletions cut 6 bases from V and 3 bases from J, with 15 bases between. CDR3 size: 14 residues. The chain's CDR3 is CASRARGSFYEQYF. DNA of the CDR3: TGTGCCAGCAGAGCCCGAGGCTCGTTCTACGAGCAGTACTTC.

The V and J genes are TRBV2 and TRBJ2-3; D is perhaps TRBD1 or TRBD2 (6 bases each). Germline CDR1 is SNHLY and CDR2 is FYNNEI. CDR3 length: 12 residues. The V end lost 6 bases, the J end lost 4 bases, and 8 bases lay between the germline ends. The CDR3 DNA sequence: TGTGCCAGCAGGAGGGGGGCAGATACGCAGTATTTT. Its translation is CASRRGADTQYF.

With respect to this clone: A much larger clone is a single base away; this may be a read error. Here the CDR3 DNA reads TGCAGCGCTTCCGAGGTCCTGGTAGTCGGGCAGTTCTTC. Its protein product is CSASEVLVVGQFF. This chain links TRBV29-1 with TRBJ2-1; D unclear. Trimming left V 7 bases short and J 12 bases short, with 22 bases between. The CDR3 length is 13 residues. The germline CDR1 and CDR2 sequences are SQVTM and ANQGSEA.

V and J are TRBV28 and TRBJ2-3; D possibly uses TRBD1 or TRBD2 (5 bases each). Germline assignment: CDR1 MDHEN and CDR2 SYDVKM. This CDR3 has 15 amino acids. Trimming took off 5 bases at V and 0 bases at J, with 12 bases between the two ends. CDR3 loop: CASSDTGGSTDTQYF. CDR3 in DNA: TGTGCCAGCAGTGATACTGGGGGAAGCACAGATACGCAGTATTTT.

This clone came up many times. The chain carries TRBV5-1 and TRBJ1-3, with D unclear. Trimming cost V 4 bases and J 0 bases, with 17 bases left between them. The V gene's germline CDR1 is SGHRS and CDR2 YFSETQ. The CDR3 is 17 residues long. CDR3 DNA sequence: TGCGCCAGCAGCCCCGGAGGGTTGGTGAGCTCTGGAAACACCATATATTTT. It encodes CASSPGGLVSSGNTIYF.

This sequence joins TRBV28 and TRBJ2-2, with a tentative D call TRBD2 (5 bases). Germline V gene data show CDR1 as MDHEN and CDR2 as SYDVKM. V was pared by 8 bases and J by 3 bases, with 13 bases between. The CDR3 consists of 14 residues. This CDR3 reads CASRGSLDTGELFF. As DNA, the CDR3 is TGTGCCAGCCGGGGTAGCTTGGACACCGGGGAGCTGTTTTTT.

The J gene is TRBJ1-1, the V gene TRBV5-1; D is undetermined. The V and J ends lost 0 bases and 1 base respectively, with 10 bases between them. Per germline, CDR1 SGHRS and CDR2 YFSETQ. The CDR3 spans 15 residues. In nucleotides, the CDR3 is TGCGCCAGCAGCTTGGATGACCCTTCGAACACTGAAGCTTTCTTT. Protein: CASSLDDPSNTEAFF. The full variable domain, its missing parts supplied by reference TRBV5-1 and TRBJ1-1, is KAGVTQTPRYLIKTRGQQVTLSCSPISGHRSVSWYQQTPGQGLQFLFEYFSETQRNKGNFPGRFSGRQFSNSRSEMNVSTLELGDSALYLCASSLDDPSNTEAFFGQGTRLTVV.

This clone occurred once. The CDR3 nucleotides are TGTGCAAGTCGCTTAGTATTCCAGGGGGCTGTGTACGAGCAGTACTTC. This translates into CASRLVFQGAVYEQYF. The chain carries TRBV12-2 and TRBJ2-7; TRBD1, the D gene given by the table, was not confirmed from the DNA. TRBV12-2 is a pseudogene. The CDR3 is 16 amino acids.

J is TRBJ2-1 and V is TRBV2; the D call may be TRBD1 or TRBD2 (5 bases each). In germline, CDR1 is SNHLY, CDR2 FYNNEI. Trimming pared 7 bases from V and 8 bases from J, leaving 9 bases between. This CDR3 is 11 amino acids long. As DNA, the CDR3 is TGTGCCAGCACCAGGGAGTATGAGCAGTTCTTC. This sequence encodes CASTREYEQFF.

On this clone itself: Other DNA sequences in the sample encode the same CDR3. The gene calls are TRBV18 and TRBJ2-5, with 8 bases fitting TRBD2. V was clipped by 3 bases and J by 2 bases; unmatched bases: 2. The CDR3 sequence is 14 residues long. Germline V gives CDR1 KGHSH, CDR2 LQKENI. CDR3 DNA sequence: TGTGCCAGCTCACCGCGGGGGGCACAAGAGACCCAGTACTTC. It specifies CASSPRGAQETQYF.

The rearrangement links TRBV5-3 to TRBJ2-5, with D tentatively TRBD1 (5 bases). TRBV5-3 is identified as an open reading frame with a role that is uncertain. The CDR3 is 15 amino acids. V was pared by 3 bases and J by 5 bases, with 17 bases between. In nucleotides, the CDR3 is TGTGCCAGAAGCTCACCCCTCAGGGCTAAGGAGACCCAGTACTTC. It translates to CARSSPLRAKETQYF.

This clone has more than one count but fewer than ten. Other DNA sequences from this sample encode an identical CDR3 as well. This rearrangement joins TRBV28 to TRBJ2-5, with 8 bases matching TRBD2. The CDR3 consists of 14 residues. V lost 6 bases and J lost 4; bases outside the gene matches: 7. Germline V gives CDR1 MDHEN, CDR2 SYDVKM. CDR3 sequence (DNA): TGTGCCAGCAGCCCCCTAGCGGGCCGAGAGACCCAGTACTTC. The encoded protein is CASSPLAGRETQYF.

J is TRBJ2-5 and V is TRBV2; 8 nucleotides match TRBD2. CDR1 and CDR2 from the germline V gene are SNHLY and FYNNEI. The CDR3 totals 16 residues. J gave up 5 bases and V 6 bases, and 14 bases lay outside the gene matches. The CDR3 is CASSAGGGSLRETQYF. The DNA for the CDR3 is TGTGCCAGCAGCGCGGGAGGAGGATCGCTAAGGGAGACCCAGTACTTC.

As for this clone: Sequence at one end of the junction differs from germline and may be a read error. CDR3 nucleotide sequence: TGCAGTGCTAGAGATCGAGTTTTTTATATCTTT. Its protein is CSARDRVFYIF. This sequence joins TRBV20-1 and TRBJ1-1; D unresolved. Germline V CDR1 and CDR2: DFQATT, SNEGSKA (reference sequence). The CDR3 spans 11 residues.

With regard to this clone: This likely came from a read error, as a far larger clone is one base away. This sample also contains other DNA sequences that code for the same CDR3. This rearrangement joins TRBV6-1 to TRBJ2-3; D ambiguous. The germline V gene encodes CDR1 MNHNS and CDR2 SASEGT. The V and J ends lost 5 bases and 0 bases respectively, with 3 bases between them. This CDR3 has 12 amino acids. The CDR3 bases are TGTGCCAGCAGTCTTAGCACAGATACGCAGTATTTT. Its protein is CASSLSTDTQYF.

This rearrangement joins TRBV12-2 to TRBJ1-1; the table's D call TRBD1 went unverified against the DNA. TRBV12-2 corresponds to a pseudogene. The CDR3 sequence is 16 residues long. The CDR3 nucleotides read TGTGCAAGTCGCTCCTGGTCGGAACAGATGAACACTGAAGCTTTCTTT. Residues: CASRSWSEQMNTEAFF.

The rearrangement links TRBV5-6 to TRBJ2-1; TRBD1 might be the D (5 bases). V lost 0 bases and J 8 bases, leaving 6 bases between the germline ends. The CDR3 spans 12 residues. CDR1 SGHDT and CDR2 YYEEEE come from the germline V gene. CDR3 DNA sequence: TGTGCCAGCAGCTTGGGCAGGGATGAGCAGTTCTTC. This encodes CASSLGRDEQFF. Variable domain in full (rest from reference TRBV5-6 and TRBJ2-1): DAGVTQSPTHLIKTRGQQVTLRCSPKSGHDTVSWYQQALGQGPQFIFQYYEEEERQRGNFPDRFSGHQFPNYSSELNVNALLLGDSALYLCASSLGRDEQFFGPGTRLTVL.

The chain employs TRBV10-2 and TRBJ2-1; possible D gene TRBD2, 6 bases. V gave up 3 bases and J gave up 6 bases, with 12 bases separating them. The V gene's germline CDR1 is WSHSY and CDR2 SAAADI. CDR3 length: 14 residues. The CDR3 region is CASSEMGGSNEQFF. CDR3 sequence (DNA): TGCGCCAGCAGTGAAATGGGGGGATCCAATGAGCAGTTCTTC.

This rearrangement joins TRBV7-2 to TRBJ1-1, with TRBD1 as a possible D gene (6 bases). The CDR3 consists of 13 residues. Trimming stripped 3 bases from V and 5 bases from J, with 10 bases between. The germline V gene has CDR1 SGHTA and CDR2 FQGNSA. CDR3 nucleotide sequence: TGTGCCAGCAGCTTGACTGGACAGACTGAAGCTTTCTTT. Protein product: CASSLTGQTEAFF.

This clone has ten or more counts. V and J are TRBV14 and TRBJ1-1; perhaps TRBD1 as D (6 bases). The CDR3 loop spans 15 amino acids. V shed 3 bases and J shed 4 bases, with 15 bases lying between them. The germline CDR1 and CDR2 sequences are SGHDN and FVKESK. The CDR3 is CASSQLDQGSTEAFF. Here the CDR3 DNA reads TGTGCCAGCAGCCAGTTAGATCAGGGGAGCACTGAAGCTTTCTTT. Based on the CDR3 plus reference TRBV14 and TRBJ1-1, the full variable domain is EAGVTQFPSHSVIEKGQTVTLRCDPISGHDNLYWYRRVMGKEIKFLLHFVKESKQDESGMPNNRFLAERTGGTYSTLKVQPAELEDSGVYFCASSQLDQGSTEAFFGQGTRLTVV.

The V and J genes are TRBV11-2 and TRBJ1-1; D is unclear. V dropped 0 bases and J dropped 1 base, with 6 bases sitting between them. CDR3 length: 14 amino acids. The germline V gene encodes CDR1 SGHAT and CDR2 FQNNGV. CDR3 nucleotides: TGTGCCAGCAGCTTAGACCCGAAGAACACTGAAGCTTTCTTT. Protein: CASSLDPKNTEAFF. The whole variable domain, filled in from reference TRBV11-2 and TRBJ1-1, reads EAGVAQSPRYKIIEKRQSVAFWCNPISGHATLYWYQQILGQGPKLLIQFQNNGVVDDSQLPKDRFSAERLKGVDSTLKIQPAKLEDSAVYLCASSLDPKNTEAFFGQGTRLTVV.

This chain's CDR3 is CASRTTSGSPRQYF. DNA for the CDR3: TGTGCCAGCAGGACGACTAGCGGGAGCCCGCGGCAGTACTTC. J is TRBJ2-7 and V is TRBV5-4, with 12 bases matching TRBD2. The junction had 9 bases not matched to a gene; V was cut back by 5 bases and J by 9 bases. The length of the CDR3 is 14 residues. Germline V gene sequence: CDR1 SGHNT, CDR2 YYREEE (reference sequence).

V is TRBV11-3 and J is TRBJ2-7; D might be TRBD1 (6 bases). Per germline, CDR1 SGHNT and CDR2 YENEEA. CDR3 size: 14 residues. Deletions cut 5 bases from V and 3 bases from J, with 14 bases between. The CDR3 bases are TGTGCCAGCAGCCCACAGGGTGGCGGCTACGAGCAGTACTTC. Translating it yields CASSPQGGGYEQYF.

The CDR3 protein is CASSLAPSGANVLTF. The CDR3 region has the DNA TGTGCCAGCAGCCTCGCCCCCTCTGGGGCCAACGTCCTGACTTTC. This chain uses TRBV9 with TRBJ2-6; D is unresolved. Germline CDR1 and CDR2: SGDLS and YYNGEE. The CDR3 totals 15 residues. V lost 4 bases and J lost 0, with 8 bases in between.

The CDR3 protein is CASSHTGQGPGNTIYF. The CDR3 coding sequence is TGTGCCAGCAGCCACACCGGACAGGGGCCCGGAAACACCATATATTTT. The rearrangement uses TRBV7-9 and TRBJ1-3; 9 bases align to TRBD1. The CDR3 is 16 residues long. V shed 5 bases, J shed 4 bases, and the junction held 9 bases outside the gene matches. Per the germline V gene, CDR1 is SEHNR and CDR2 is FQNEAQ (reference sequence).

V gene TRBV5-8 combines with J gene TRBJ1-3; a possible D gene is TRBD1 (5 bases). The CDR3 has 17 amino acids. Germline V gene lookup returns CDR1 SGHTS and CDR2 YDEGEE. V was pared by 0 bases and J by 5 bases, with 18 bases between. CDR3 DNA sequence: TGTGCCAGCAGCTTGGTAGCGACAGACGTTCTTAGAAACACCATATATTTT. Amino acid sequence: CASSLVATDVLRNTIYF.